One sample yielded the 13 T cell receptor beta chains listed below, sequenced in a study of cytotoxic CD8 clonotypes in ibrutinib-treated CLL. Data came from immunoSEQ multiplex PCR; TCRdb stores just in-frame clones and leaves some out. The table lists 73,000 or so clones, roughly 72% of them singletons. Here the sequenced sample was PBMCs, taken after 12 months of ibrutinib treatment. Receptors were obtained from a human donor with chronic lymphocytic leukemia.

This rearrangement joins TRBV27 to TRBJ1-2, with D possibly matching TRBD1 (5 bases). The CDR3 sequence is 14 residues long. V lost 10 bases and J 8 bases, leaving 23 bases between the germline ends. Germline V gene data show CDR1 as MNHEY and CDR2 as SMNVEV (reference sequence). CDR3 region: CATFGMGPQVGYTF. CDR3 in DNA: TGTGCCACCTTCGGGATGGGGCCTCAAGTGGGCTACACCTTC.

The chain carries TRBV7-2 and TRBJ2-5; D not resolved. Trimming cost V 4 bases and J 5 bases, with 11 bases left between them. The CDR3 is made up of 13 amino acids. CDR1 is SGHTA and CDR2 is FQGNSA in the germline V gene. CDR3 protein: CASSSLVGETQYF. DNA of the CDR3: TGTGCCAGCAGCTCGCTGGTGGGGGAGACCCAGTACTTC.

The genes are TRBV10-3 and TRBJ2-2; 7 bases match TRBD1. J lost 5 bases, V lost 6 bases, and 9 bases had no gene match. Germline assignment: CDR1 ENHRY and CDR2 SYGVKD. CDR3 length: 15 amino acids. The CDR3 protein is CAIRTGSSGTGELFF. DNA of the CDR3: TGTGCCATCAGGACAGGGTCTTCGGGTACCGGGGAGCTGTTTTTT.

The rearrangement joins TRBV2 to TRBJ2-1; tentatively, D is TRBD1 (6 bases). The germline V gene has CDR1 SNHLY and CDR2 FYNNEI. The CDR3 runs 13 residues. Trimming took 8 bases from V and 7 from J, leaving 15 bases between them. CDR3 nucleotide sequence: TGTGCCAGCGAAGTGGACAGATCAAATGAGCAGTTCTTC. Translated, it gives CASEVDRSNEQFF.

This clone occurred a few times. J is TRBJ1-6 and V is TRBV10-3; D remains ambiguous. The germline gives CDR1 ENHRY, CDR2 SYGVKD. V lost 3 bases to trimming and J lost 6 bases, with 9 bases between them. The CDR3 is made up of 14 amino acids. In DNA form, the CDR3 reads TGTGCCATCAGTGACGGCGGTCCTAATTCACCCCTCCACTTT. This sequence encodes CAISDGGPNSPLHF.

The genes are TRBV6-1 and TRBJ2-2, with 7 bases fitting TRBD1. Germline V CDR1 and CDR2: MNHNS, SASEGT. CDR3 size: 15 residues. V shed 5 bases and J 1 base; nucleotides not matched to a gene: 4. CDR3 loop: CASSPTGLNTGELFF. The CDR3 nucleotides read TGTGCCAGCAGTCCGACAGGGTTGAACACCGGGGAGCTGTTTTTT.

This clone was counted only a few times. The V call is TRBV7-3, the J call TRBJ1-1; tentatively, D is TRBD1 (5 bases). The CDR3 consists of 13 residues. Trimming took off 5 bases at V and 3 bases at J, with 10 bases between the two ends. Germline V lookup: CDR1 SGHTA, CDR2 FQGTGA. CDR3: CASSRDRHTEAFF. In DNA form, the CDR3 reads TGTGCCAGCAGCAGAGACAGACACACTGAAGCTTTCTTT. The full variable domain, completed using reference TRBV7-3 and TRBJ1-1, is GAGVSQTPSNKVTEKGKYVELRCDPISGHTALYWYRQSLGQGPEFLIYFQGTGAADDSGLPNDRFFAVRPEGSVSTLKIQRTERGDSAVYLCASSRDRHTEAFFGQGTRLTVV.

The CDR3 DNA reads TGTGCCAGCAGCACTTACAGGGGAGGTCAGCCCCAGCATTTT. This codes for CASSTYRGGQPQHF. V gene TRBV7-7 combines with J gene TRBJ1-5; 7 positions agree with TRBD1. Looked up from germline, CDR1 is SSHAT and CDR2 is FNYEAQ (reference sequence). The CDR3 has 14 residues. With V trimmed by 5 bases and J by 6 bases, 7 bases remained unmatched. Full variable domain (outside the CDR3, taken from reference TRBV7-7 and TRBJ1-5): GAGVSQSPRYKVTKRGQDVTLRCDPISSHATLYWYQQALGQGPEFLTYFNYEAQPDKSGLPSDRFSAERPEGSISTLTIQRTEQRDSAMYRCASSTYRGGQPQHFGDGTRLSIL.

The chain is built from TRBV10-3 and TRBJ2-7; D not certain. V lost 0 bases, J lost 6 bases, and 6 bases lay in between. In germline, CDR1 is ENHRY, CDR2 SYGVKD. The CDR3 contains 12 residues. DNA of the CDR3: TGTGCCATCAGTGAGTCAAAGGGCGAGCAGTACTTC. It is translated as CAISESKGEQYF.

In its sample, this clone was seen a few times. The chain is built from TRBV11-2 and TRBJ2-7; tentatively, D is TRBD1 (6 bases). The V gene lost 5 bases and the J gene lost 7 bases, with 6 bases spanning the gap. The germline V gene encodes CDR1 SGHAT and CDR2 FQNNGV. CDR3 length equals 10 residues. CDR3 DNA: TGTGCCAGCAGCCAGGGGGAGCAGTACTTC. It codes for CASSQGEQYF.

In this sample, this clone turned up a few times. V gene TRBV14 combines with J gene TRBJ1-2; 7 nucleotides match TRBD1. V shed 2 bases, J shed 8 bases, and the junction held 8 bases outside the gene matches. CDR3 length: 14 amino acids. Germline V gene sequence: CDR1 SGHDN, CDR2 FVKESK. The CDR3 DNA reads TGTGCCAGCAGCCAACTCGGGACAGTCCAGGGCTACACCTTC. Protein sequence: CASSQLGTVQGYTF.

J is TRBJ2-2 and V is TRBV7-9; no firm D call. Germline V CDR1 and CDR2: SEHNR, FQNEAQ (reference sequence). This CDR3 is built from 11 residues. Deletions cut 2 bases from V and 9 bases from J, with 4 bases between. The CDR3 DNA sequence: TGTGCCAGCAGCTTATCCCGGGAGCTGTTTTTT. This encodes CASSLSRELFF.

DNA for the CDR3: TGTGCCAGCAGTCAACAGGGTGGGGGCACTGAAGCTTTCTTT. It specifies CASSQQGGGTEAFF. This rearrangement joins TRBV6-1 to TRBJ1-1, with D possibly being TRBD1 (6 bases). CDR3 length equals 14 residues. With 5 bases removed from V and 4 bases from J, the gap between germline ends came to 14 bases. CDR1 and CDR2 from the germline V gene are MNHNS and SASEGT.